This T cell receptor (beta chain) was captured by sequencing in a study of regulatory T cells in long-lasting Graves disease. This clonotype showed up many times. Specified time point: newly diagnosed GD, antithyroid drugs for less than 3 months. PBMC RNA served as the TCR library source. Construction of the TCR beta libraries employed iRepertoire HTBI primers in conjunction with Arm-PCR of CDR3 regions. TCRdb independently ran MiXCR on the multiplex PCR reads; one entry per CDR3 protein. The sample consists of 500,000 to 700,000 distinct CDR3 sequences, roughly 15% of them appearing once. V lost 3 bases to trimming and J lost 4 bases, with 10 bases between them. Per the germline V gene, CDR1 is LNHDA and CDR2 is SQIVND (reference sequence). The CDR3 covers 14 residues. These data were also filed under a second study, of T cells in Graves' hyperthyroidism and ophthalmopathy.

The receptor comes from a woman aged 30 to 39 with Graves disease. The V gene is TRBV19, the J gene TRBJ1-5; D is unresolved. The sequencing here drew on peripheral blood mononuclear cells (PBMCs), taken at new diagnosis, from a patient treated with antithyroid drugs. The CDR3, as DNA: TGTGCCAGTAGTATGAAAGGCGGTAATCAGCCCCAGCATTTT. It is translated as CASSMKGGNQPQHF.